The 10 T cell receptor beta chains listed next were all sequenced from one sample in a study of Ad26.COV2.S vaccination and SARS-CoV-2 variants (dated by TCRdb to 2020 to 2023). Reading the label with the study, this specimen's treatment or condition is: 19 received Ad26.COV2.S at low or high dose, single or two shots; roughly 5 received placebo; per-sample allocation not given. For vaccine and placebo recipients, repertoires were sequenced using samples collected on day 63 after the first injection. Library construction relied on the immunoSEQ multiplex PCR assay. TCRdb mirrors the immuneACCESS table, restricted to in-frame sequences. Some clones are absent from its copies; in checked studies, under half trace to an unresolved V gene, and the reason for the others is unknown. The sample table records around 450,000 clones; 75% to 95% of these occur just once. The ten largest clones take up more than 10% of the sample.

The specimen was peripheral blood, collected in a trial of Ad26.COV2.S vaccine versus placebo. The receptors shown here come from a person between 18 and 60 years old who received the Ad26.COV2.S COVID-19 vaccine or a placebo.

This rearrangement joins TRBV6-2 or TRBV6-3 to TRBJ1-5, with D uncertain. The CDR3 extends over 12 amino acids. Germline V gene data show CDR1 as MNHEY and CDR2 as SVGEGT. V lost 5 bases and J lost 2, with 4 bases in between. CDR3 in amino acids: CASSTGNQPQHF. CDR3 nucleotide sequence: TGTGCCAGCAGTACAGGCAATCAGCCCCAGCATTTT.

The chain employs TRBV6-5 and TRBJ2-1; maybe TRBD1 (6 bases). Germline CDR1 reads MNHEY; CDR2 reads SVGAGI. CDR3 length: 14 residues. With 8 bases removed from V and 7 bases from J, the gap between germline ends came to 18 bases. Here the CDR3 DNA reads TGTGCCAGCGGAACACAGGGTACCCGAAATGAGCAGTTCTTC. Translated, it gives CASGTQGTRNEQFF.

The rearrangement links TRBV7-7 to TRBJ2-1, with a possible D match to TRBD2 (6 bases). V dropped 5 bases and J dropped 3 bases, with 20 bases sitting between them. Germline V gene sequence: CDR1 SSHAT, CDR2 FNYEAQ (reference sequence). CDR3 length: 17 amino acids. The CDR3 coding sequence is TGTGCCAGCAGCCCAGGGACCGGGAGCGGTTTCTACAATGAGCAGTTCTTC. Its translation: CASSPGTGSGFYNEQFF.

The CDR3: CASSRTGNYGYTF. The DNA for the CDR3 is TGTGCCAGCAGCCGGACGGGGAACTATGGCTACACCTTC. This chain links TRBV11-2 with TRBJ1-2; D is unresolved. The V gene lost 5 bases and the J gene lost 2 bases, with 9 bases spanning the gap. The CDR3 covers 13 residues. Germline V gives CDR1 SGHAT, CDR2 FQNNGV.

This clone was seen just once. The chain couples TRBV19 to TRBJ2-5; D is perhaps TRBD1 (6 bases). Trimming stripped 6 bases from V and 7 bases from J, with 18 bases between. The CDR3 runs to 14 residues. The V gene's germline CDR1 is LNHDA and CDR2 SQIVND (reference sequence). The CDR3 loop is CASSTKQGVATQYF. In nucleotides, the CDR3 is TGTGCCAGTAGCACTAAACAGGGAGTTGCGACCCAGTACTTC.

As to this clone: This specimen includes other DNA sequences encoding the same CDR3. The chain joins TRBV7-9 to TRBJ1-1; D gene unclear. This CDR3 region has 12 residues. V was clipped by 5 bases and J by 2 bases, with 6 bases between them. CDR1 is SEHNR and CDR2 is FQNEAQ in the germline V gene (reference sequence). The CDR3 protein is CASSRGNTEAFF. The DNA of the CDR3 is TGTGCCAGCAGCAGAGGAAACACTGAAGCTTTCTTT.

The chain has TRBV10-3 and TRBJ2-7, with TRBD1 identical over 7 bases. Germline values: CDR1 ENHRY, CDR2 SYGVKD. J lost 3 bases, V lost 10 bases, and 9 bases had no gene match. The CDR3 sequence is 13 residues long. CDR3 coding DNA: TGTGCCACCAGCCGGGACAGACTCTACGAGCAGTACTTC. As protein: CATSRDRLYEQYF.

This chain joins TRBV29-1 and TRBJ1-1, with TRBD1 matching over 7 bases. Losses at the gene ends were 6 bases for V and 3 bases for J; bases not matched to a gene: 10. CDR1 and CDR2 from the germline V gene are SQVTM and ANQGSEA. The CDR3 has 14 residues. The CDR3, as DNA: TGCAGCGTCGGAGGGACAGCAAAATACACTGAAGCTTTCTTT. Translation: CSVGGTAKYTEAFF.

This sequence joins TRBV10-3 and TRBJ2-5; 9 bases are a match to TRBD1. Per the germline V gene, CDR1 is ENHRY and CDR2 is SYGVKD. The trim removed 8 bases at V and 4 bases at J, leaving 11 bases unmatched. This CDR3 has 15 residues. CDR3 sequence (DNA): TGTGCCATCCAGGGGACAGGGACGAATTTAGAGACCCAGTACTTC. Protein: CAIQGTGTNLETQYF.

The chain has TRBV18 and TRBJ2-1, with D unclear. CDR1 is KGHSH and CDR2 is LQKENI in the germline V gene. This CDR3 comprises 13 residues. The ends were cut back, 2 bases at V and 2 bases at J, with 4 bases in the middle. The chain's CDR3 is CASSPAAYNEQFF. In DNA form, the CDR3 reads TGTGCCAGCTCACCAGCAGCCTACAATGAGCAGTTCTTC. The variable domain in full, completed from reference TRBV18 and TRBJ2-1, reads NAGVMQNPRHLVRRRGQEARLRCSPMKGHSHVYWYRQLPEEGLKFMVYLQKENIIDESGMPKERFSAEFPKEGPSILRIQQVVRGDSAAYFCASSPAAYNEQFFGPGTRLTVL.